This T cell receptor (beta chain) was recorded in a study of T cells in Graves' hyperthyroidism and ophthalmopathy. Regions amplified from RNA transcripts were the TCR beta CDR3 regions. The HTBI primer set served for first-round RT-PCR of the TCR CDR3. TCRdb re-analysed the multiplex PCR reads in MiXCR, keeping a single row per CDR3 protein. The top ten clones hold about 48% of a sample with hundreds of thousands of distinct CDR3 sequences, 18% of them seen once. The junction had 5 bases not matched to a gene; V was cut back by 6 bases and J by 6 bases. In germline, CDR1 is MNHNS, CDR2 SASEGT. CDR3 length: 13 amino acids. This clonotype was found many times.

The receptor's source is a man aged 40-55 years with Graves' hyperthyroidism. The chain combines TRBV6-1 with TRBJ2-7; 10 positions match TRBD1. The sequenced sample consisted of blood. The CDR3 protein is CASSGTGDLEQYF. CDR3 DNA: TGTGCCAGCAGCGGGACAGGGGATCTCGAGCAGTACTTC.